This note documents a single T cell receptor (beta chain) sequence. The target antigen is unknown. The observed sequence ends 3 residues before the CDR3 terminus, with the missing tail filled in from the germline J gene. TCRdb's copy holds only in-frame clones and misses some; the assay was immunoSEQ multiplex PCR. This sample carries some 40,000 clones, with 5.8% going to the ten biggest clones. The sample belongs to a study of T cells in women clearing cervical HPV infection. Study conclusions and caveats: Richness differences could reflect unmeasured T-cell content per sample.

Trimming removed 4 bases from V and 1 base from J, with 13 bases in between. CDR3 length: 15 amino acids. Per the germline V gene, CDR1 is SGHDN and CDR2 is FVKESK. The chain combines TRBV14 with TRBJ1-2; a possible D gene is TRBD1 (5 bases). The specimen was blood buffy coat. The TCR sequence derives from a woman aged 18 to 75 with a cervical HPV16 infection that either progressed to CIN3+ or cleared (not recorded which). Partial CDR3 DNA: TGTGCCAGCAGCCGATCGACAGCTGTTAACTATGGC. Its protein is CASSRSTAVNYG. The CDR3 as a whole reads CASSRSTAVNYGYTF. The variable domain in full, with the rest retrieved from reference TRBV14 and TRBJ1-2, is EAGVTQFPSHSVIEKGQTVTLRCDPISGHDNLYWYRRVMGKEIKFLLHFVKESKQDESGMPNNRFLAERTGGTYSTLKVQPAELEDSGVYFCASSRSTAVNYGYTFGSGTRLTVV.